This entry lists 20 T cell receptor beta chains sequenced from one sample in a study of PD-1 blockade in classical Hodgkin lymphoma. Time point given: cycle 4 day 1 (C4D1), after less than 7 weeks of nivolumab. Every single patient, without exception, relapsed after autologous stem cell transplantation, and brentuximab vedotin exposure varied. Using immunoSEQ multiplex PCR, the repertoire was profiled, and TCRdb retains in-frame clones only, with some absent. The data hold about 24,000 clones, with approximately 65% observed a single time. Sequencing was performed on peripheral blood mononuclear cells (PBMCs), taken before the fourth cycle of nivolumab. The receptors derive from a human donor with classical Hodgkin lymphoma.

V usage is TRBV4-1 and J usage is TRBJ2-2, with 8 nucleotides matching TRBD1. CDR1 and CDR2 (germline): MGHRA, YSYEKL. V shed 3 bases, J shed 6 bases, and the junction held 0 bases outside the gene matches. CDR3 length: 13 residues. DNA of the CDR3: TGCGCCAGCAGCCAGGACAGGGCCGGGGAGCTGTTTTTT. Encoded protein: CASSQDRAGELFF.

This sequence joins TRBV11-2 and TRBJ2-5; 9 nucleotides align to TRBD1. After removal of 4 bases from V and 5 bases from J, the junction contained 11 bases not matched to a gene. Germline V lookup: CDR1 SGHAT, CDR2 FQNNGV. This CDR3 comprises 16 residues. The DNA of the CDR3 is TGTGCCAGCAGCTCATCCGGGACAGGGACGTTTGAGACCCAGTACTTC. This codes for CASSSSGTGTFETQYF. Looking up the rest from reference TRBV11-2 and TRBJ2-5 gives the full variable domain: EAGVAQSPRYKIIEKRQSVAFWCNPISGHATLYWYQQILGQGPKLLIQFQNNGVVDDSQLPKDRFSAERLKGVDSTLKIQPAKLEDSAVYLCASSSSGTGTFETQYFGPGTRLLVL.

This clone was detected only a few times. V and J are TRBV27 and TRBJ1-5; possible D gene TRBD1, 5 bases. From germline, CDR1 is MNHEY and CDR2 SMNVEV (reference sequence). The V gene lost 5 bases and the J gene lost 2 bases, with 10 bases spanning the gap. This CDR3 is built from 14 residues. As DNA, the CDR3 is TGTGCCAGCAGTGGCACAGGACGCAATCAGCCCCAGCATTTT. Its protein product is CASSGTGRNQPQHF.

The chain joins TRBV5-8 to TRBJ2-7; D possibly corresponds to TRBD1 (6 bases). The CDR3 has 16 residues. Trimming removed 1 base at V and 3 bases at J, with 17 bases between. CDR1 is SGHTS and CDR2 is YDEGEE in the germline V gene. CDR3 DNA sequence: TGTGCCAGCAGCTTGAGGTACAGGGCCCGGGGCTACGAGCAGTACTTC. Protein sequence: CASSLRYRARGYEQYF.

The rearrangement uses TRBV7-2 and TRBJ2-5, with 8 bases lining up with TRBD1. CDR1 is SGHTA, CDR2 FQGNSA, per germline. Germline trimming cut 4 bases from V and 3 bases from J; bases unmatched to any gene: 16. This CDR3 spans 18 amino acids. The CDR3 DNA sequence: TGTGCCAGCAGCTCCCAAAGTGGAGTCAGGGGGCGGGAAGAGACCCAGTACTTC. Amino acid sequence: CASSSQSGVRGREETQYF.

This sequence joins TRBV28 and TRBJ1-5, with 8 positions matching TRBD1. The V gene's germline CDR1 is MDHEN and CDR2 SYDVKM. The CDR3 totals 14 residues. Trimming took 6 bases from V and 6 from J; bases not matched to a gene: 7. This CDR3 is CASSPDRGRQPQHF. CDR3 bases: TGTGCCAGCAGCCCTGACAGGGGTCGTCAGCCCCAGCATTTT. Drawing the rest from reference TRBV28 and TRBJ1-5, the complete variable domain is DVKVTQSSRYLVKRTGEKVFLECVQDMDHENMFWYRQDPGLGLRLIYFSYDVKMKEKGDIPEGYSVSREKKERFSLILESASTNQTSMYLCASSPDRGRQPQHFGDGTRLSIL.

A word on this clone: The same CDR3 is also encoded by other DNA sequences in this sample. V and J are TRBV2 and TRBJ1-5; D uncertain. The germline V gene has CDR1 SNHLY and CDR2 FYNNEI. The CDR3 sequence is 14 residues long. V was trimmed by 5 bases and J by 0 bases, leaving 8 bases between them. CDR3 DNA: TGTGCCAGCAGTCCAAATTATAGCAATCAGCCCCAGCATTTT. Protein sequence: CASSPNYSNQPQHF.

The V and J genes are TRBV19 and TRBJ2-5; no reliable D call. Germline lookup yields CDR1 LNHDA and CDR2 SQIVND (reference sequence). The CDR3 runs to 12 residues. The V end lost 4 bases, the J end lost 2 bases, and 5 bases lay between the germline ends. The CDR3 nucleotides are TGTGCCAGTAGTACACGGCAAGAGACCCAGTACTTC. Translation gives CASSTRQETQYF.

This clone has only a few counts. The chain has TRBV11-2 and TRBJ1-6; D call uncertain. Germline CDR1 reads SGHAT; CDR2 reads FQNNGV. This CDR3 comprises 16 residues. Trimming removed 7 bases from V and 4 bases from J, with 17 bases in between. DNA of the CDR3: TGTGCCAGCACCAGATTTACCGCGGGATATAATTCACCCCTCCACTTT. This encodes CASTRFTAGYNSPLHF.

This clone was counted between two and nine times. The rearrangement joins TRBV28 to TRBJ1-1; a weak D match, TRBD1 (5 bases). Germline assignment: CDR1 MDHEN and CDR2 SYDVKM. V lost 2 bases and J 5 bases, leaving 9 bases between the germline ends. The CDR3 sequence is 13 residues long. The CDR3 sequence: CASSLGGFTEAFF. CDR3 DNA sequence: TGTGCCAGCAGTTTAGGGGGGTTTACTGAAGCTTTCTTT.

This clone has a handful of counts. This same CDR3 is encoded by further DNA sequences in the sample. The CDR3: CASSVARADTQYF. In nucleotides, the CDR3 is TGTGCCAGCAGCGTAGCTAGGGCGGATACGCAGTATTTT. The V call is TRBV9, the J call TRBJ2-3; D uncertain. Germline-derived CDR1 and CDR2 are SGDLS and YYNGEE. Between the trimmed V and J ends, which lost 0 bases and 6 bases, there was a span of 8 bases. The CDR3 has 13 residues. Combining the CDR3 with reference TRBV9 and TRBJ2-3 gives the whole variable domain DSGVTQTPKHLITATGQRVTLRCSPRSGDLSVYWYQQSLDQGLQFLIQYYNGEERAKGNILERFSAQQFPDLHSELNLSSLELGDSALYFCASSVARADTQYFGPGTRLTVL.

The chain combines TRBV7-8 with TRBJ2-7, with 8 bases identical to TRBD1. Trimming cost V 3 bases and J 2 bases; bases outside gene matches: 9. Germline CDR1 SGHVS, CDR2 FQNEAQ. This CDR3 is 16 amino acids long. The CDR3 sequence is CASSLNPGQAAYEQYF. DNA of the CDR3: TGTGCCAGCAGCTTGAACCCGGGACAGGCGGCCTACGAGCAGTACTTC.

Of note for this clone: Germline is not matched at one junction end, which may reflect a read error. This chain connects TRBV5-4 to TRBJ1-2; D remains ambiguous. This CDR3 is 14 amino acids long. Germline lookup yields CDR1 SGHNT and CDR2 YYREEE (reference sequence). This CDR3 is CASSQVLGGRGYTF. CDR3 in DNA: TGCGCCAGCAGCCAAGTCTTGGGAGGGAGAGGCTACACCTTC.

Only a few counts were recorded for this clone. The chain links TRBV7-2 to TRBJ2-3; D is possibly TRBD1 or TRBD2 (5 bases each). This CDR3 is built from 13 residues. The V end was cut by 3 bases, the J end by 1 base, with 5 bases between. Germline values: CDR1 SGHTA, CDR2 FQGNSA. The chain's CDR3 is CASSLGGTDTQYF. The CDR3 nucleotides are TGTGCCAGCAGCTTGGGGGGCACAGATACGCAGTATTTT.

The chain is built from TRBV28 and TRBJ2-7; 11 bases align to TRBD2. Germline V gene sequence: CDR1 MDHEN, CDR2 SYDVKM. Trimming took 4 bases from V and 5 from J; bases not matched to a gene: 13. CDR3 length equals 17 residues. In DNA form, the CDR3 reads TGTGCCAGCAGTTCCCGTAGCGGGGGGGCCAGGGTGAACGAGCAGTACGTC. Amino acids: CASSSRSGGARVNEQYV.

This chain's CDR3 is CASSRRWDSPLHF. In nucleotides, the CDR3 is TGTGCCAGCAGCCGCCGGTGGGATTCACCCCTCCACTTT. J is TRBJ1-6 and V is TRBV14; D is ambiguous. Between the trimmed V and J ends, which lost 4 bases and 8 bases, there was a span of 9 bases. Looked up from germline, CDR1 is SGHDN and CDR2 is FVKESK. This CDR3 has 13 amino acids. The variable domain in full, completed from reference TRBV14 and TRBJ1-6, reads EAGVTQFPSHSVIEKGQTVTLRCDPISGHDNLYWYRRVMGKEIKFLLHFVKESKQDESGMPNNRFLAERTGGTYSTLKVQPAELEDSGVYFCASSRRWDSPLHFGNGTRLTVT.

This chain links TRBV18 with TRBJ2-5; possibly TRBD1 for D (5 bases). Trimming took off 3 bases at V and 4 bases at J, with 9 bases between the two ends. Germline assignment: CDR1 KGHSH and CDR2 LQKENI. There are 13 residues in the CDR3. The CDR3 loop is CASSPRQGETQYF. The DNA for the CDR3 is TGTGCCAGCTCACCCAGGCAGGGAGAGACCCAGTACTTC. The variable domain in full, completed from reference TRBV18 and TRBJ2-5, reads NAGVMQNPRHLVRRRGQEARLRCSPMKGHSHVYWYRQLPEEGLKFMVYLQKENIIDESGMPKERFSAEFPKEGPSILRIQQVVRGDSAAYFCASSPRQGETQYFGPGTRLLVL.

For this clone: A far larger clone is off by one base, so a read error is likely. The chain uses TRBV5-4 and TRBJ1-2; a weak D match, TRBD1 (5 bases). Per the germline V gene, CDR1 is SGHNT and CDR2 is YYREEE (reference sequence). The CDR3 is made up of 14 amino acids. The CDR3 DNA sequence: TGCGCCAGCAGCCAAGATCGGGGGAGCTATGGCTACACCTTC. It translates to CASSQDRGSYGYTF.

The chain recombines TRBV18 with TRBJ1-1; no clear D. CDR1 and CDR2 from the germline V gene are KGHSH and LQKENI. The ends were cut back, 8 bases at V and 0 bases at J, with 22 bases in the middle. CDR3 length: 17 amino acids. The CDR3 DNA reads as TGTGCCAGCCATTCTAATTCGGGATCCCTGATGAACACTGAAGCTTTCTTT. Residues: CASHSNSGSLMNTEAFF.

This clone was seen a single time. For the CDR3, the DNA is TGTGCCAGCAGTCTTCCCGACAGGGCCTATGGCTACACCTTC. Its protein product is CASSLPDRAYGYTF. The chain couples TRBV6-6 to TRBJ1-2, with 7 bases that match TRBD1. Germline loops: CDR1 MNHNY, CDR2 SVGAGI (reference sequence). The CDR3 extends over 14 amino acids. The V gene end was trimmed by 5 bases and the J gene end by 4 bases; junction bases not matched to a gene: 7.